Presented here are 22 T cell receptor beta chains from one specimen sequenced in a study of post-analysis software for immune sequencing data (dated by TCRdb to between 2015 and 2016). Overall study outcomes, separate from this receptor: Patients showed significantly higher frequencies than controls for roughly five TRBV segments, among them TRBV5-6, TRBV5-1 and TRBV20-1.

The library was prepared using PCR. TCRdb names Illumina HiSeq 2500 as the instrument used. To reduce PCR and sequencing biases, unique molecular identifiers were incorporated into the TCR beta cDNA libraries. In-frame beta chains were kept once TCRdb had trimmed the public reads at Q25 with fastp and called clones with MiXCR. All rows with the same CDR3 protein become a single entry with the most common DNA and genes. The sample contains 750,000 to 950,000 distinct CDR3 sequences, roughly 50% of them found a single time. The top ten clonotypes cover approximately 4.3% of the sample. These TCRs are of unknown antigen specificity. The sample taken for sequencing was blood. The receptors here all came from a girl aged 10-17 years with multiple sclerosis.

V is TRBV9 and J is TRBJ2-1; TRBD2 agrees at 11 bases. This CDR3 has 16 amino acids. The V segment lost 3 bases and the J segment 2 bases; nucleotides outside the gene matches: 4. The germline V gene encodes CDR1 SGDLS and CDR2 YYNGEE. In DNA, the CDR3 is TGTGCCAGCAGCGGTAGCGGGGGGGCGGCCTACAATGAGCAGTTCTTC. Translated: CASSGSGGAAYNEQFF.

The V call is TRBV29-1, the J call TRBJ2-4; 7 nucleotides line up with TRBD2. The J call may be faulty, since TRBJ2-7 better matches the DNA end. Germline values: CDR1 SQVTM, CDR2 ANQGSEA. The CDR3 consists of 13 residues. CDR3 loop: CSVVSGWASEQYF. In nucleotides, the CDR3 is TGCAGCGTCGTTAGCGGGTGGGCTTCCGAGCAGTACTTC.

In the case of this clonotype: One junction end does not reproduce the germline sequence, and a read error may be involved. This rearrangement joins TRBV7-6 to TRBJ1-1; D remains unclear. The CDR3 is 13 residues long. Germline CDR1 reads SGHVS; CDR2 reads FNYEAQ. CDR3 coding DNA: TGTGCCAACAGCTTAGAATGGAACACTGAAGCTTTCTTT. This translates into CANSLEWNTEAFF.

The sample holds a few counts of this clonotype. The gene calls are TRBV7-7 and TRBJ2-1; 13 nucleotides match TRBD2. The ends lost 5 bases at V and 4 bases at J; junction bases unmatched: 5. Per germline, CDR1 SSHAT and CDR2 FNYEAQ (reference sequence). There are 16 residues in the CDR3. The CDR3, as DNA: TGTGCCAGCAGCCTAGGGACTAGCGGGGCATACAATGAGCAGTTCTTC. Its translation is CASSLGTSGAYNEQFF.

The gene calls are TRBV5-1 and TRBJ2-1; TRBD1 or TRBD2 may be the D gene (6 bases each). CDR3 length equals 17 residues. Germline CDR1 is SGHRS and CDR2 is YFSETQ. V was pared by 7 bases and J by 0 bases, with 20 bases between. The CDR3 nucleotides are TGCGCCAGCGGCGGAGGGGGGCGGGAATTCTCCTACAATGAGCAGTTCTTC. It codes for CASGGGGREFSYNEQFF.

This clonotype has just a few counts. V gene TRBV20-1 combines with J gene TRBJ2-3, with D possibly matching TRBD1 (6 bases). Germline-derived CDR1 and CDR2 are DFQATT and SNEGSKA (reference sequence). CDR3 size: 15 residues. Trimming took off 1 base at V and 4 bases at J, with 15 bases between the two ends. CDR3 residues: CSARAPQGSPDTQYF. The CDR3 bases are TGCAGTGCTAGAGCCCCTCAGGGGAGCCCAGATACGCAGTATTTT.

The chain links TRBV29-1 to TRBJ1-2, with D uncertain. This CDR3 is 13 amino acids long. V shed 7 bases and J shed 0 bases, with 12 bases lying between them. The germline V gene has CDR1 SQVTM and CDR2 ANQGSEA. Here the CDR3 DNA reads TGCAGCGCCCCGGGTCGTTCTAACTATGGCTACACCTTC. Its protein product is CSAPGRSNYGYTF.

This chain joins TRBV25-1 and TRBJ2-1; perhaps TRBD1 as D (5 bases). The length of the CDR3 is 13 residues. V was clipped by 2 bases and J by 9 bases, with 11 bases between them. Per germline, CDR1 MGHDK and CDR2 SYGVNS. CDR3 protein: CASSEIEGVEQFF. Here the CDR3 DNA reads TGTGCCAGCAGTGAAATAGAAGGGGTTGAGCAGTTCTTC.

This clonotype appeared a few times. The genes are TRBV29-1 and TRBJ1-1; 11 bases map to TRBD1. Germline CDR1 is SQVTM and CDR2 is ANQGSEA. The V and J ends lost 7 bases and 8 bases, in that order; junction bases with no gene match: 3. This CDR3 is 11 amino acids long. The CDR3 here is CSARTGGEAFF. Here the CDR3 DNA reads TGCAGCGCACGGACAGGGGGCGAAGCTTTCTTT.

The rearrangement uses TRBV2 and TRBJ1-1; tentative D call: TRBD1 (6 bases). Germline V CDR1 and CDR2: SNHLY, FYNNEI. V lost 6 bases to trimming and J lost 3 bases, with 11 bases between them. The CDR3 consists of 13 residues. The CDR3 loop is CASRGGLDTEAFF. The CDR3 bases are TGTGCCAGCAGGGGGGGCTTAGACACTGAAGCTTTCTTT.

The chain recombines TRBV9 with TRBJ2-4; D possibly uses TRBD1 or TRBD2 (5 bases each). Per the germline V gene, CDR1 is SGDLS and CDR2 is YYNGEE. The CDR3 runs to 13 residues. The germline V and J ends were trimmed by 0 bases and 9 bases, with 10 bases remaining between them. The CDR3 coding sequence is TGTGCCAGCAGCGTAGTTCAGGGAGCCATTCAGTACTTC. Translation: CASSVVQGAIQYF.

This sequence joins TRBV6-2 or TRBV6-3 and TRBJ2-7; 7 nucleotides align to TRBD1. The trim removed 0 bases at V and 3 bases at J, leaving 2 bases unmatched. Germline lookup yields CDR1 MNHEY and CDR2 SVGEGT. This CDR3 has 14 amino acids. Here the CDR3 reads CASSYSTGNYEQYF. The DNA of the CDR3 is TGTGCCAGCAGTTACTCGACAGGGAACTACGAGCAGTACTTC.

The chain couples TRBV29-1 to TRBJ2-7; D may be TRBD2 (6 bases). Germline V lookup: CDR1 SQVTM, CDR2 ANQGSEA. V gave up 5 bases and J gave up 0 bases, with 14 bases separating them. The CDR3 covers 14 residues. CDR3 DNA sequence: TGCAGCGTTCGGGAGAGCCGGGACTCCTACGAGCAGTACTTC. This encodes CSVRESRDSYEQYF.

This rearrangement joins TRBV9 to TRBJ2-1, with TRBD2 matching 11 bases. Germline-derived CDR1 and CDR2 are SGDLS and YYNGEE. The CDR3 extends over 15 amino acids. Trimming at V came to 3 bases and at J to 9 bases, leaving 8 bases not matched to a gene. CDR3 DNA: TGTGCCAGCAGCGCCATAGCGGGAGGGCTTGGTGAGCAGTTCTTC. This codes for CASSAIAGGLGEQFF.

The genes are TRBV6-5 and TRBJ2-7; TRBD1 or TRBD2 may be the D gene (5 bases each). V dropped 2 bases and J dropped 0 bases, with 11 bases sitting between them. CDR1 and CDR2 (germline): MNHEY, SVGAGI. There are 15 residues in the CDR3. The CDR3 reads CASSYTRDGSYEQYF. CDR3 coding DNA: TGTGCCAGCAGTTACACCCGGGACGGCTCCTACGAGCAGTACTTC.

CDR3 coding DNA: TGTGCCAGCAGTGAATCGGGATTTGATACGCAGTATTTT. Protein product: CASSESGFDTQYF. J is TRBJ2-3 and V is TRBV25-1; TRBD2 is a possible D gene (5 bases). The CDR3 has 13 residues. Germline CDR1 MGHDK, CDR2 SYGVNS. V was cut by 1 base and J by 6 bases, with 8 bases left in between.

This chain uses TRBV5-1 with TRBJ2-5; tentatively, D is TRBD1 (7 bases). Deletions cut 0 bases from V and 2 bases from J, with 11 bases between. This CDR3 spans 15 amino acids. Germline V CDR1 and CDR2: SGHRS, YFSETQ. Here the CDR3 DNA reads TGCGCCAGCAGCTTGGGACAGGGAGGACAAGAGACCCAGTACTTC. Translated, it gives CASSLGQGGQETQYF.

The DNA for the CDR3 is TGTGCCAGCAGCCCAAAATTGGGCCCTCAGCCCCAGCATTTT. This translates into CASSPKLGPQPQHF. The chain employs TRBV3-1 and TRBJ1-5; D unclear. V gave up 4 bases and J gave up 6 bases, with 13 bases separating them. The CDR3 extends over 14 amino acids. CDR1 LGHDT and CDR2 YNNKEL come from the germline V gene (reference sequence).

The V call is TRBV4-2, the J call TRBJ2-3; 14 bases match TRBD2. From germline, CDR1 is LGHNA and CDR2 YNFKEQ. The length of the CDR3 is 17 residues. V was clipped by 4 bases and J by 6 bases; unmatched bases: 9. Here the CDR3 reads CASSPQWGLAGVDTQYF. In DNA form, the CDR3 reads TGTGCCAGCAGCCCTCAGTGGGGACTAGCGGGAGTGGATACGCAGTATTTT.

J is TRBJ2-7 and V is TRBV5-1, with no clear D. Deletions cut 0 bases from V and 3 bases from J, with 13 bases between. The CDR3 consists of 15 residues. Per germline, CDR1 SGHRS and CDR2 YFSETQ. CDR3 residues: CASSLAGRDIYEQYF. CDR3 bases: TGCGCCAGCAGCTTGGCCGGACGAGACATCTACGAGCAGTACTTC.

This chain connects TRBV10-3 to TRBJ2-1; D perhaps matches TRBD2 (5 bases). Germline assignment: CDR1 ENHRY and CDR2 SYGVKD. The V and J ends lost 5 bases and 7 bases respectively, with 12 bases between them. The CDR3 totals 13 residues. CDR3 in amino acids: CAISTPWENEQFF. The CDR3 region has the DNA TGTGCCATCAGTACCCCATGGGAGAATGAGCAGTTCTTC.

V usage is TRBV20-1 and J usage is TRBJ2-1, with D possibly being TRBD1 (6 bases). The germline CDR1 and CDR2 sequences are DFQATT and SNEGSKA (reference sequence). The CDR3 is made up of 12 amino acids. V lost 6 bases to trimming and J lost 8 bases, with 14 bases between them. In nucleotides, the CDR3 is TGCAGTGCCACCCTCGGACAGTATGAGCAGTTCTTC. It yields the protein CSATLGQYEQFF.